This entry describes one TCR beta chain. The antigen is unknown. These data come from a study of T cell responses to AZD1222 COVID-19 vaccine. Generated by immunoSEQ multiplex PCR, the TCRdb table keeps only in-frame clones and is missing some. The repertoire has about 130,000 clones, 70% to 90% of them found once; the top ten carry roughly a tenth. The CDR3 length is 13 residues. Germline values: CDR1 SGHTA, CDR2 FQGNSA. V gave up 5 bases and J gave up 13 bases, with 18 bases separating them. The study's findings and limits: Samples come after the peak T cell response, not at day 14.

This chain joins TRBV7-2 and TRBJ1-5, with a possible D match to TRBD1 (6 bases). This sequence originates from an adult in good health. The sample here was peripheral blood, taken on day 0 of AZD1222 vaccination. CDR3: CASSGDRWDKQHF. In nucleotides, the CDR3 is TGTGCCAGCAGCGGGGATCGTTGGGACAAGCAGCATTTT.